The entry that follows covers one T cell receptor beta chain sequence. The V and J ends lost 8 bases and 7 bases respectively, with 12 bases between them. The CDR3 runs to 11 residues. Germline CDR1 reads MDHEN; CDR2 reads SYDVKM. Semi-nested PCR with Nested Universal Primer A followed constant-region reverse priming of full-length variable regions. TCRdb redid the calling of the 5' RACE reads with MiXCR, one entry per CDR3 protein. The table shows approximately 29,000 distinct CDR3 sequences, with approximately 24% occurring only once. This chain connects TRBV28 to TRBJ2-7, with a weak D call TRBD2 (5 bases). The sequencing input was naive CD4+ T cells sorted from a lymph node. Subset here: naive CD4+ T cells, CD4+CD45RA+CD25-. The TCR comes from a female donor with breast cancer. The CDR3 is CASQRSREQYF. The CDR3 DNA reads TGTGCCAGCCAGCGGTCTAGAGAGCAGTACTTC.